Following are 26 T cell receptor beta chains from one sample sequenced in a study of shared T cell receptors in the human thymus. TCRdb keeps only in-frame clones here, not all; method: immunoSEQ multiplex PCR. The sample records fewer than 700,000 clones, roughly 90% being singletons. These records were also assigned to another study, of human thymus T cells.

The sequenced sample consisted of thymocytes. The source is a boy under two years old with a congenital heart defect.

The J gene is TRBJ2-7, the V gene TRBV5-8; 10 positions match TRBD1. J lost 2 bases, V lost 0 bases, and 5 bases had no gene match. The CDR3 covers 16 residues. The germline V gene has CDR1 SGHTS and CDR2 YDEGEE. CDR3 sequence (DNA): TGTGCCAGCAGCTTGGGGACAGGGGGAAGGACCTACGAGCAGTACTTC. Encoded protein: CASSLGTGGRTYEQYF.

The V and J genes are TRBV7-3 and TRBJ2-7; 9 bases align to TRBD2. From germline, CDR1 is SGHTA and CDR2 FQGTGA. The CDR3 has 17 residues. The ends lost 2 bases at V and 5 bases at J; junction bases unmatched: 13. The CDR3 sequence: CASSLAPRLAGSDEQYF. In nucleotides, the CDR3 is TGTGCCAGCAGCTTAGCCCCCCGGCTAGCGGGATCGGACGAGCAGTACTTC.

This rearrangement joins TRBV7-6 to TRBJ2-7; TRBD1 agrees at 7 bases. V shed 2 bases and J 7 bases; nucleotides not matched to a gene: 8. The CDR3 consists of 14 residues. Looked up from germline, CDR1 is SGHVS and CDR2 is FNYEAQ. As DNA, the CDR3 is TGTGCCAGCAGCTTACTGGACAGGCTAGAGGAGCAGTACTTC. This codes for CASSLLDRLEEQYF.

This clone was seen a single time. This chain's CDR3 is CASSQHHRGKALQDYNEQFF. In nucleotides, the CDR3 is TGCGCCAGCAGCCAGCATCACAGGGGGAAGGCGCTCCAGGACTACAATGAGCAGTTCTTC. V and J are TRBV4-1 and TRBJ2-1; 8 bases agree with TRBD1. The CDR3 covers 20 residues. CDR1 and CDR2 (germline): MGHRA, YSYEKL. Trimming took 3 bases from V and 3 from J; bases not matched to a gene: 19.

In regard to this clone: At the DNA level, this CDR3 is encoded by other sequences in the same sample as well. The gene calls are TRBV27 and TRBJ1-5; D uncertain. Germline assignment: CDR1 MNHEY and CDR2 SMNVEV (reference sequence). CDR3 size: 15 residues. V dropped 0 bases and J dropped 1 base, with 7 bases sitting between them. CDR3: CASSLSWRSNQPQHF. CDR3 sequence (DNA): TGTGCCAGCAGTTTATCGTGGAGGAGCAATCAGCCCCAGCATTTT.

This chain joins TRBV7-8 and TRBJ2-5; 11 bases are shared with TRBD1. V lost 1 base to trimming and J lost 1 base; unmatched junction nucleotides: 5. The CDR3 extends over 17 amino acids. Germline values: CDR1 SGHVS, CDR2 FQNEAQ. CDR3 amino acids: CASSLGGTGGVQETQYF. The DNA for the CDR3 is TGTGCCAGCAGCTTAGGAGGGACAGGGGGGGTCCAAGAGACCCAGTACTTC.

Only one count was recorded for this clone. The rearrangement uses TRBV5-6 and TRBJ2-7; D is possibly TRBD1 (5 bases). Trimming cost V 1 base and J 6 bases, with 11 bases left between them. Germline V gives CDR1 SGHDT, CDR2 YYEEEE. This CDR3 has 13 residues. CDR3 bases: TGTGCCAGCAGCTTGCAGGGCTCCCCCGAGCAGTACTTC. Its translation: CASSLQGSPEQYF.

The gene calls are TRBV30 and TRBJ2-7; 11 nucleotides agree with TRBD2. V was pared by 3 bases and J by 2 bases, with 6 bases of the junction left unmatched. The germline V gene encodes CDR1 GTSNPN and CDR2 SVGIG (reference sequence). The CDR3 spans 15 residues. The CDR3 region has the DNA TGTGCCTGGAGCTTTAGCGGGAGGGCCCCCTACGAGCAGTACTTC. This gives the protein CAWSFSGRAPYEQYF.

V gene TRBV19 combines with J gene TRBJ2-5; 7 bases map to TRBD1. CDR3 length: 15 amino acids. V was clipped by 5 bases and J by 2 bases; unmatched bases: 8. Germline values: CDR1 LNHDA, CDR2 SQIVND (reference sequence). The CDR3 is CASSLRTGEQETQYF. Here the CDR3 DNA reads TGTGCCAGTAGTCTGCGGACAGGCGAACAAGAGACCCAGTACTTC. Drawing the rest from reference TRBV19 and TRBJ2-5, the complete variable domain is DGGITQSPKYLFRKEGQNVTLSCEQNLNHDAMYWYRQDPGQGLRLIYYSQIVNDFQKGDIAEGYSVSREKKESFPLTVTSAQKNPTAFYLCASSLRTGEQETQYFGPGTRLLVL.

The V call is TRBV7-9, the J call TRBJ2-7; tentatively, D is TRBD2 (7 bases). The length of the CDR3 is 14 residues. V shed 1 base and J shed 5 bases, with 12 bases lying between them. Germline CDR1 reads SEHNR; CDR2 reads FQNEAQ (reference sequence). CDR3 amino acids: CASSLEGGRNEQYF. The CDR3 nucleotides are TGTGCCAGCAGCTTAGAGGGGGGGCGGAACGAGCAGTACTTC. Based on the CDR3 plus reference TRBV7-9 and TRBJ2-7, the full variable domain is DTGVSQNPRHKITKRGQNVTFRCDPISEHNRLYWYRQTLGQGPEFLTYFQNEAQLEKSRLLSDRFSAERPKGSFSTLEIQRTEQGDSAMYLCASSLEGGRNEQYFGPGTRLTVT.

V gene TRBV4-3 combines with J gene TRBJ2-3; 13 bases line up with TRBD2. CDR3 length equals 21 residues. The ends lost 1 base at V and 4 bases at J; junction bases unmatched: 17. Germline CDR1 reads LGHNA; CDR2 reads YSLEER. The CDR3 coding sequence is TGCGCCAGCAGCCAAGTTAGCACTAGCGGGAGGGATATACTCGGGGCAGATACGCAGTATTTT. Translating gives CASSQVSTSGRDILGADTQYF.

The rearrangement uses TRBV7-6 and TRBJ2-3; 7 nucleotides agree with TRBD2. With V trimmed by 4 bases and J by 4 bases, 11 bases remained unmatched. Germline V gene sequence: CDR1 SGHVS, CDR2 FNYEAQ. The CDR3 consists of 16 residues. CDR3 protein: CASSSQTSPIPDTQYF. Here the CDR3 DNA reads TGTGCCAGCAGCTCCCAGACTAGCCCCATCCCAGATACGCAGTATTTT.

The V and J genes are TRBV9 and TRBJ2-1; 11 bases match TRBD2. There are 15 residues in the CDR3. Trimming took 4 bases from V and 6 from J; bases not matched to a gene: 6. CDR1 is SGDLS, CDR2 YYNGEE, per germline. CDR3 DNA: TGTGCCAGCAGCTCAGGGACTAGCGGTAGCAATGAGCAGTTCTTC. Residues: CASSSGTSGSNEQFF.

V usage is TRBV9 and J usage is TRBJ2-7; 7 bases align to TRBD1. V dropped 3 bases and J dropped 5; count of bases not matched to a gene: 5. The CDR3 length is 13 residues. Germline V lookup: CDR1 SGDLS, CDR2 YYNGEE. As DNA, the CDR3 is TGTGCCAGCAGCGGAATAGACAGGGACGAGCAGTACTTC. Protein product: CASSGIDRDEQYF.

This clone occurred a few times. The chain links TRBV11-3 to TRBJ2-1, with D perhaps matching TRBD2 (6 bases). Per the germline V gene, CDR1 is SGHNT and CDR2 is YENEEA. The CDR3 sequence is 16 residues long. Trimming removed 5 bases from V and 8 bases from J, with 22 bases in between. The CDR3: CASSRLPGTPLDEQFF. The CDR3 nucleotides are TGTGCCAGCAGCCGTCTCCCCGGGACTCCCTTGGATGAGCAGTTCTTC. Using reference TRBV11-3 and TRBJ2-1 for the parts outside the CDR3, the full variable domain is EAGVVQSPRYKIIEKKQPVAFWCNPISGHNTLYWYLQNLGQGPELLIRYENEEAVDDSQLPKDRFSAERLKGVDSTLKIQPAELGDSAVYLCASSRLPGTPLDEQFFGPGTRLTVL.

The chain combines TRBV27 with TRBJ2-3; perhaps TRBD2 as D (6 bases). The CDR3 has 15 residues. Trimming left V 6 bases short and J 3 bases short, with 16 bases between. Germline V gene lookup returns CDR1 MNHEY and CDR2 SMNVEV (reference sequence). CDR3 loop: CASRVLATRTDTQYF. As DNA, the CDR3 is TGTGCCAGCAGGGTACTAGCCACCAGGACAGATACGCAGTATTTT.

This chain uses TRBV10-3 with TRBJ2-3; no firm D call. The CDR3 consists of 15 residues. Germline V lookup: CDR1 ENHRY, CDR2 SYGVKD. V lost 0 bases to trimming and J lost 2 bases, with 9 bases between them. The CDR3 bases are TGTGCCATCAGTGAGTCGTGGCGGAACACAGATACGCAGTATTTT. Translating it yields CAISESWRNTDTQYF.

The chain employs TRBV4-3 and TRBJ2-5; weak D call: TRBD2 (7 bases). This CDR3 has 13 residues. The V end lost 5 bases, the J end lost 7 bases, and 14 bases lay between the germline ends. Germline lookup yields CDR1 LGHNA and CDR2 YSLEER. CDR3 loop: CASSVGGGGTQYF. The CDR3 DNA follows: TGCGCCAGCAGCGTCGGAGGGGGGGGGACCCAGTACTTC.

This clone is a singleton in its sample. The chain employs TRBV7-6 and TRBJ2-7; 8 bases line up with TRBD1. The CDR3 has 14 residues. CDR1 SGHVS and CDR2 FNYEAQ come from the germline V gene. The V gene end was trimmed by 5 bases and the J gene end by 5 bases; junction bases not matched to a gene: 8. CDR3 nucleotides: TGTGCCAGCAGCGCATCAGGGGGCTGGGACGAGCAGTACTTC. Protein product: CASSASGGWDEQYF.

The rearrangement links TRBV2 to TRBJ2-1; TRBD1 matches at 8 bases. The germline CDR1 and CDR2 sequences are SNHLY and FYNNEI. The CDR3 runs 16 residues. The ends lost 2 bases at V and 10 bases at J; junction bases unmatched: 13. CDR3 bases: TGTGCCAGCAGTGAACTCTCCAGGGGGCTGATGGGGGAGCAGTTCTTC. As protein: CASSELSRGLMGEQFF.

This sequence joins TRBV19 and TRBJ1-2; a possible D gene is TRBD1 (6 bases). From germline, CDR1 is LNHDA and CDR2 SQIVND (reference sequence). The CDR3 extends over 14 amino acids. Deletions cut 1 base from V and 7 bases from J, with 13 bases between. The CDR3 sequence: CASSIATGMGGYTF. Written as DNA, the CDR3 is TGTGCCAGTAGTATAGCTACAGGGATGGGTGGCTACACCTTC.

V is TRBV28 and J is TRBJ2-5, with 7 bases that match TRBD2. The ends lost 2 bases at V and 4 bases at J; junction bases unmatched: 4. Germline lookup yields CDR1 MDHEN and CDR2 SYDVKM. The CDR3 length is 14 residues. The DNA for the CDR3 is TGTGCCAGCAGTTTAGGGGGGGATTCAGAGACCCAGTACTTC. Translating it yields CASSLGGDSETQYF.

This chain uses TRBV29-1 with TRBJ1-2, with D unresolved. This CDR3 is built from 13 residues. V was clipped by 7 bases and J by 4 bases, with 16 bases between them. Germline V gene sequence: CDR1 SQVTM, CDR2 ANQGSEA. In DNA form, the CDR3 reads TGCAGCGCCCTTCCCGGGTCTCCCTATGGCTACACCTTC. Protein: CSALPGSPYGYTF.

V gene TRBV6-5 combines with J gene TRBJ2-3, with D unresolved. Germline V gene sequence: CDR1 MNHEY, CDR2 SVGAGI. The length of the CDR3 is 13 residues. V was clipped by 4 bases and J by 2 bases, with 7 bases between them. The CDR3 nucleotides are TGTGCCAGCAGTTCCTCTTACACAGATACGCAGTATTTT. This encodes CASSSSYTDTQYF.

The genes are TRBV19 and TRBJ1-3; a possible D gene is TRBD1 (5 bases). Germline loops: CDR1 LNHDA, CDR2 SQIVND (reference sequence). CDR3 size: 17 residues. Trimming took off 6 bases at V and 0 bases at J, with 18 bases between the two ends. The CDR3 reads CASSSQRGIGSGNTIYF. As DNA, the CDR3 is TGTGCCAGTAGCAGCCAACGGGGGATAGGCTCTGGAAACACCATATATTTT.

The V and J genes are TRBV5-5 and TRBJ1-1; possible D gene TRBD1, 5 bases. The CDR3 extends over 16 amino acids. Trimming left V 6 bases short and J 3 bases short, with 21 bases between. Germline V gene sequence: CDR1 SGHKS, CDR2 YYEKEE (reference sequence). CDR3 DNA sequence: TGTGCCAGCAACCCGGAGGGGTCAGGGAGGGACACTGAAGCTTTCTTT. Its translation is CASNPEGSGRDTEAFF.